The 27 T cell receptor beta chains below were found in one sample sequenced in a study of blood T cell repertoires in COVID-19. Produced via immunoSEQ multiplex PCR; TCRdb's table is partial and in-frame only. The sample yields 330,000 or so clones, 88% seen once. The sequencing input was PBMCs or T cells enriched from blood (not recorded which). The receptors shown here come from a man aged 25-40 years who had recovered from COVID-19.

This clone showed up just a few times. The V and J genes are TRBV5-1 and TRBJ2-2; no firm D call. V was shortened by 1 base and J by 2 bases, with 12 bases between the two germline ends. The CDR3 has 16 amino acids. Germline CDR1 is SGHRS and CDR2 is YFSETQ. The CDR3 bases are TGCGCCAGCAGCTTGCCCGAACGCACAAACACCGGGGAGCTGTTTTTT. Protein sequence: CASSLPERTNTGELFF.

The genes are TRBV23-1 and TRBJ2-2, with D possibly being TRBD2 (6 bases). TRBV23-1 is designated an ORF whose function remains uncertain. The CDR3 is 15 amino acids. The V end was cut by 4 bases, the J end by 7 bases, with 16 bases between. CDR3 amino acids: CASSPPAGWGGELFF. The DNA of the CDR3 is TGCGCCAGCAGTCCTCCCGCGGGATGGGGCGGGGAGCTGTTTTTT.

The chain is built from TRBV4-1 and TRBJ2-7; TRBD1 aligns across 9 bases. CDR3 length: 15 residues. V lost 4 bases and J lost 2; bases outside the gene matches: 6. The germline V gene has CDR1 MGHRA and CDR2 YSYEKL. The CDR3 loop reads CASSPGQGWAYEQYF. The CDR3 nucleotides are TGCGCCAGCAGCCCGGGACAGGGTTGGGCCTACGAGCAGTACTTC.

The chain is built from TRBV11-2 and TRBJ2-4; D unresolved. This CDR3 is 13 amino acids long. Germline lookup yields CDR1 SGHAT and CDR2 FQNNGV. Trimming took 1 base from V and 6 from J, leaving 7 bases between them. CDR3 region: CASSLGHLNIQYF. CDR3 in DNA: TGTGCCAGCAGCTTAGGACACTTAAACATTCAGTACTTC.

V and J are TRBV27 and TRBJ1-5; no definite D call. V lost 3 bases, J lost 0 bases, and 6 bases lay in between. The CDR3 is 14 residues long. The V gene's germline CDR1 is MNHEY and CDR2 SMNVEV (reference sequence). The CDR3, as DNA: TGTGCCAGCAGTTTCAGGTATAGCAATCAGCCCCAGCATTTT. Its translation: CASSFRYSNQPQHF.

This sequence joins TRBV5-1 and TRBJ1-6, with TRBD1 as a possible D gene (6 bases). Per germline, CDR1 SGHRS and CDR2 YFSETQ. V lost 0 bases, J lost 9 bases, and 19 bases lay in between. This CDR3 has 17 residues. The CDR3, as DNA: TGCGCCAGCAGCTTGGTTACTGGACAGCCTAGGAGTTCACCCCTCCACTTT. It specifies CASSLVTGQPRSSPLHF.

The V gene is TRBV28, the J gene TRBJ2-1; 13 bases are shared with TRBD2. Per germline, CDR1 MDHEN and CDR2 SYDVKM. The CDR3 has 20 residues. The V gene end was trimmed by 2 bases and the J gene end by 1 base; junction bases not matched to a gene: 11. The CDR3 DNA follows: TGTGCCAGCAGTTTAGTACTAGCGGGGGGGCCCTCAGGATCCTACAATGAGCAGTTCTTC. It translates to CASSLVLAGGPSGSYNEQFF.

The genes are TRBV5-1 and TRBJ1-4, with TRBD1 identical over 7 bases. CDR1 is SGHRS and CDR2 is YFSETQ in the germline V gene. The junction had 10 bases not matched to a gene; V was cut back by 4 bases and J by 7 bases. This CDR3 is 15 amino acids long. The CDR3 DNA sequence: TGCGCCAGCAGCCGGTGGGACAGCGGGGGTGAAAAACTGTTTTTT. Translating gives CASSRWDSGGEKLFF.

Comment on this clone: Other nucleotide sequences in the sample specify the same CDR3. The J gene is TRBJ1-4, the V gene TRBV5-4; D remains unclear. This CDR3 has 12 amino acids. The germline gives CDR1 SGHNT, CDR2 YYREEE (reference sequence). V was pared by 2 bases and J by 4 bases, with 3 bases between. CDR3 bases: TGTGCCAGCAGCTTCAGTAATGAAAAACTGTTTTTT. Translation: CASSFSNEKLFF. Based on the CDR3 plus reference TRBV5-4 and TRBJ1-4, the full variable domain is ETGVTQSPTHLIKTRGQQVTLRCSSQSGHNTVSWYQQALGQGPQFIFQYYREEENGRGNFPPRFSGLQFPNYSSELNVNALELDDSALYLCASSFSNEKLFFGSGTQLSVL.

The chain joins TRBV7-9 to TRBJ2-7; tentatively, D is TRBD1 (5 bases). Germline CDR1 and CDR2: SEHNR and FQNEAQ (reference sequence). The CDR3 runs to 15 residues. Trimming pared 1 base from V and 6 bases from J, leaving 16 bases between. This CDR3 reads CASSLGLGRATEQYF. CDR3 sequence (DNA): TGTGCCAGCAGCTTAGGGTTGGGCAGGGCTACCGAGCAGTACTTC.

The J gene is TRBJ2-7, the V gene TRBV5-6; D remains unclear. Deletions cut 2 bases from V and 3 bases from J, with 6 bases between. The CDR3 is 12 amino acids. Germline lookup yields CDR1 SGHDT and CDR2 YYEEEE. CDR3 sequence reads: CASSFGVYEQYF. The CDR3 DNA reads as TGTGCCAGCAGCTTCGGTGTCTACGAGCAGTACTTC.

This chain connects TRBV5-1 to TRBJ1-1; the match to TRBD1 covers 7 bases. Unmatched junction bases numbered 3, after V lost 4 bases and J lost 3 bases. This CDR3 has 13 residues. Germline values: CDR1 SGHRS, CDR2 YFSETQ. The CDR3 loop is CASSHTGDTEAFF. In DNA form, the CDR3 reads TGCGCCAGCAGCCACACAGGGGACACTGAAGCTTTCTTT.

The chain uses TRBV7-9 and TRBJ1-1, with no clear D. Germline-derived CDR1 and CDR2 are SEHNR and FQNEAQ (reference sequence). This CDR3 contains 15 residues. The germline V and J ends were trimmed by 1 base and 4 bases, with 13 bases remaining between them. CDR3 nucleotides: TGTGCCAGCAGCTTAGGGGTGGGAAGCGGCACTGAAGCTTTCTTT. Its translation: CASSLGVGSGTEAFF.

The chain has TRBV11-2 and TRBJ1-2, with D maybe TRBD1 (6 bases). V gave up 5 bases and J gave up 0 bases, with 16 bases separating them. This CDR3 spans 16 amino acids. Germline loops: CDR1 SGHAT, CDR2 FQNNGV. This CDR3 reads CASSPGGWTANYGYTF. DNA for the CDR3: TGTGCCAGCAGCCCCGGTGGATGGACAGCTAACTATGGCTACACCTTC.

This clone was seen only once. The V and J genes are TRBV6-5 and TRBJ1-4; a possible D gene is TRBD1 (6 bases). The CDR3 contains 15 residues. Looked up from germline, CDR1 is MNHEY and CDR2 is SVGAGI. V was clipped by 4 bases and J by 5 bases, with 14 bases between them. The CDR3 reads CASSFQQGLNEKLFF. In nucleotides, the CDR3 is TGTGCCAGCAGTTTCCAACAGGGACTAAATGAAAAACTGTTTTTT.

The J gene is TRBJ2-2, the V gene TRBV10-3; D is ambiguous. This CDR3 region has 15 residues. Germline V CDR1 and CDR2: ENHRY, SYGVKD. Trimming left V 0 bases short and J 0 bases short, with 5 bases between. CDR3 residues: CAISESHTNTGELFF. In nucleotides, the CDR3 is TGTGCCATCAGTGAGTCGCACACGAACACCGGGGAGCTGTTTTTT.

The CDR3 DNA follows: TGTGCCAGCAGCTTGGGGACAGCAGGGGAGACCCAGTACTTC. Amino acids: CASSLGTAGETQYF. The gene calls are TRBV5-6 and TRBJ2-5, with D possibly being TRBD1 (6 bases). This CDR3 comprises 14 residues. V lost 0 bases to trimming and J lost 5 bases, with 11 bases between them. The germline gives CDR1 SGHDT, CDR2 YYEEEE.

The rearrangement joins TRBV10-1 to TRBJ2-3; D is perhaps TRBD2 (5 bases). Looked up from germline, CDR1 is WNHNN and CDR2 is SYGVQD (reference sequence). CDR3 size: 16 residues. The V gene lost 2 bases and the J gene lost 1 base, with 13 bases spanning the gap. The CDR3 DNA follows: TGCGCCAGCAGTGAGCCCACTAGGTTCCGCACAGATACGCAGTATTTT. It yields the protein CASSEPTRFRTDTQYF.

The genes are TRBV4-1 and TRBJ1-5; D unresolved. There are 14 residues in the CDR3. Germline values: CDR1 MGHRA, CDR2 YSYEKL. V was pared by 2 bases and J by 4 bases, with 9 bases between. The DNA of the CDR3 is TGCGCCAGCAGCCAATTCAGCGGGAATCAGCCCCAGCATTTT. This translates into CASSQFSGNQPQHF.

The genes are TRBV2 and TRBJ1-4, with 8 bases lining up with TRBD1. Germline CDR1 SNHLY, CDR2 FYNNEI. The CDR3 totals 15 residues. Germline trimming cut 4 bases from V and 4 bases from J; bases unmatched to any gene: 5. The CDR3 region is CASSAPGQVNEKLFF. The CDR3 coding sequence is TGTGCCAGCAGTGCCCCGGGACAGGTTAATGAAAAACTGTTTTTT.

The chain recombines TRBV19 with TRBJ2-7, with TRBD2 as a possible D gene (6 bases). The V gene's germline CDR1 is LNHDA and CDR2 SQIVND (reference sequence). Trimming removed 5 bases from V and 2 bases from J, with 16 bases in between. This CDR3 is built from 15 residues. CDR3 sequence: CASSPRGRGPYEQYF. CDR3 coding DNA: TGTGCCAGTAGTCCAAGAGGGCGGGGCCCCTACGAGCAGTACTTC.

The rearrangement joins TRBV21-1 to TRBJ1-1. TRBV21-1 is assigned pseudogene status. The CDR3 spans 15 residues. Here the CDR3 reads CASSPAAYRGTEAFF. The CDR3 region has the DNA TGTGCCAGCAGCCCAGCCGCGTATCGGGGCACTGAAGCTTTCTTT.

The chain has TRBV28 and TRBJ1-4; D unclear. The germline CDR1 and CDR2 sequences are MDHEN and SYDVKM. The germline V and J ends were trimmed by 3 bases and 1 base, with 27 bases remaining between them. The CDR3 covers 21 residues. DNA of the CDR3: TGTGCCAGCAGTTTTGAGCTTTTTAAACCTCGGTCCTTCATAACTAATGAAAAACTGTTTTTT. It encodes CASSFELFKPRSFITNEKLFF.

CDR3 DNA: TGTGCCAGCAGCCAAGTTGCAGGGGGTGGTTCACCCCTCCACTTT. It encodes CASSQVAGGGSPLHF. This chain uses TRBV3-1 (or the pseudogene TRBV3-2) with TRBJ1-6, with TRBD1 identical over 7 bases. Germline CDR1 reads LGHDT; CDR2 reads YNNKEL (reference sequence). The CDR3 is made up of 15 amino acids. V shed 1 base, J shed 9 bases, and the junction held 6 bases outside the gene matches.

About this clone: The same CDR3 arises from other DNA sequences in this sample as well. The chain couples TRBV18 to TRBJ2-5; D possibly corresponds to TRBD1 (5 bases). The CDR3 sequence is 15 residues long. Trimming removed 0 bases at V and 2 bases at J, with 10 bases between. The germline gives CDR1 KGHSH, CDR2 LQKENI. The CDR3 loop reads CASSPPGRGQETQYF. In DNA, the CDR3 is TGTGCCAGCTCACCACCGGGGCGCGGTCAAGAGACCCAGTACTTC.

V gene TRBV5-6 combines with J gene TRBJ2-5; D perhaps matches TRBD1 (6 bases). The germline CDR1 and CDR2 sequences are SGHDT and YYEEEE. The length of the CDR3 is 12 residues. V gave up 4 bases and J gave up 7 bases, with 11 bases separating them. The chain's CDR3 is CASSNRVWTQYF. The CDR3 DNA sequence: TGTGCCAGCAGCAACAGGGTTTGGACCCAGTACTTC.

The genes are TRBV5-1 and TRBJ2-1; TRBD2 matches at 11 bases. Germline CDR1 reads SGHRS; CDR2 reads YFSETQ. This CDR3 has 17 amino acids. V lost 4 bases, J lost 2 bases, and 8 bases stayed unmatched. CDR3 sequence: CASSPKTSGAAYNEQFF. The CDR3 bases are TGCGCCAGCAGCCCCAAGACTAGCGGGGCAGCCTACAATGAGCAGTTCTTC. The full variable domain, its missing parts supplied by reference TRBV5-1 and TRBJ2-1, is KAGVTQTPRYLIKTRGQQVTLSCSPISGHRSVSWYQQTPGQGLQFLFEYFSETQRNKGNFPGRFSGRQFSNSRSEMNVSTLELGDSALYLCASSPKTSGAAYNEQFFGPGTRLTVL.